This T cell receptor beta chain was found in a study of blood T cell repertoires in COVID-19. In the study's own analysis: Amplifying reference gene primers gave estimates of nucleated cell counts. Method: immunoSEQ multiplex PCR; TCRdb's copy keeps in-frame clones and lacks some. The DNA gave D and trimming, while V, J and clone size come from that table. Of roughly 120,000 clones in the sample, more than 60% were seen once. Sequencing was carried out using peripheral blood. The receptor was derived from a man aged 70-80 years with acute or convalescent COVID-19.

The CDR3 here is CASSFATGFEAFF. The CDR3 DNA is TGTGCCAGCAGTTTTGCGACAGGGTTTGAAGCTTTCTTT. V gene TRBV27 combines with J gene TRBJ1-1, with 7 bases that match TRBD1. Germline V gene lookup returns CDR1 MNHEY and CDR2 SMNVEV (reference sequence). The V segment lost 3 bases and the J segment 7 bases; nucleotides outside the gene matches: 5. CDR3 length: 13 residues.